This is a list of T cell receptor beta chains from one sample in a study of cytomegalovirus exposure and HLA in healthy donors. Clones were sequenced by immunoSEQ multiplex PCR, and TCRdb holds only the in-frame ones, with some missing. The table has roughly 150,000 clones, roughly 83% seen once. What was sequenced was PBMCs. Receptor source: a boy aged 2-15 years in good health and CMV-seronegative. Both conserved end residues are part of each CDR3. The D gene is left open where the match is weak. Only part of the rows carry a size: once, few, many, or a class if the clone is expanded.

>.|few|TRBV11-3|TRBJ2-2
TGTGCCAGCAGCTTAGAGAGCTCCGGGGAGCTGTTTTTT
CASSLESSGELFF
>.|.|TRBV19|TRBJ2-2
TGTGCCAGTAGTATACGAACAGGGACGAACACCGGGGAGCTGTTTTTT
CASSIRTGTNTGELFF
>TRBD1|few|TRBV5-4|TRBJ1-3
TGTGCCAGCAGCTTGTCCGGGGACAGGGACGGAAACACCATATATTTT
CASSLSGDRDGNTIYF
>TRBD2|.|TRBV28|TRBJ2-5
TGTGCCAGCAGTTTCAAGGGCAGCGGGAGGGAGGGGACCCAGTACTTC
CASSFKGSGREGTQYF
>TRBD2|.|TRBV7-9|TRBJ2-2
TGTGCCAGCAGCCCGGGACTAGCGGGGTTGAACACCGGGGAGCTGTTTTTT
CASSPGLAGLNTGELFF
>.|.|TRBV15|TRBJ2-7
TGTGCCACCAGCAATATAGCGGTCCCCTACGAGCAGTACTTC
CATSNIAVPYEQYF
>TRBD2|.|TRBV7-2|TRBJ2-2
TGTGCCAGCAGCGCTACTAGCGGGAGTGGGGAGCTGTTTTTT
CASSATSGSGELFF
>.|.|TRBV6-1|TRBJ1-4
TGTGCCAGCAAGAAGAGGGAGTTTGGTGAAAAACTGTTTTTT
CASKKREFGEKLFF
>TRBD1|.|TRBV4-2|TRBJ1-4
TGTGCCAGCAGCCAAGCTGGGGACAGGGGAGATGAAAAACTGTTTTTT
CASSQAGDRGDEKLFF
>TRBD1|.|TRBV9|TRBJ1-2
TGTGCCAGCAGCGTAGGGGGGACAGGGGCTTATGGCTACACCTTC
CASSVGGTGAYGYTF
>.|.|TRBV7-8|TRBJ1-1
TGTGCCAGCAGCTTGACAGGTAGGCGGGAAGCTTTCTTT
CASSLTGRREAFF
>.|few|TRBV25-1|TRBJ1-1
TGTGCCAGCAGGGCCCCAGGGAACACTGAAGCTTTCTTT
CASRAPGNTEAFF
>.|few|TRBV5-1|TRBJ2-2
TGCGCCAGCCGGGGCCCAGGGGCCGGCACCGGGGAGCTGTTTTTT
CASRGPGAGTGELFF
>TRBD1|once|TRBV27|TRBJ2-3
TGTGCCAGCAGGAGACAGGGGACGGCAACAGATACGCAGTATTTT
CASRRQGTATDTQYF
>.|.|TRBV4-2|TRBJ2-2
TGTGCCAGCAGCTACGATCGGACCGGGGAGCTGTTTTTT
CASSYDRTGELFF
>.|.|TRBV7-8|TRBJ2-7
TGTGCCAGCAGCCCGTTACCGACCGACAGTGGACCTAAATACGAGCAGTACTTC
CASSPLPTDSGPKYEQYF
>.|.|TRBV11-2|TRBJ1-4
TGTGCCAGCACCCGCGCGGGGTCTTATAATGAAAAACTGTTTTTT
CASTRAGSYNEKLFF